A single sample is the source of the 10 T cell receptor beta chains below, sequenced in a study of cytomegalovirus exposure and HLA in healthy donors. The PCR had 60 Vbeta and 13 Jbeta primers. Data came from immunoSEQ multiplex PCR; TCRdb stores just in-frame clones and leaves some out. The data hold 85,000 to 100,000 clones, with over 75% observed a single time. Sequenced material: PBMCs. The receptors were sampled from a female donor in good health and CMV-seropositive.

The CDR3 nucleotides are TGCGCCAGCAGCTTGGGGTTACAGGGGGGCAACTATGGCTACACCTTC. This gives the protein CASSLGLQGGNYGYTF. The chain uses TRBV5-1 and TRBJ1-2; TRBD1 matches at 8 bases. Trimming took 0 bases from V and 2 from J; bases not matched to a gene: 6. The CDR3 loop spans 16 amino acids. CDR1 and CDR2 (germline): SGHRS, YFSETQ.

The chain carries TRBV6-5 and TRBJ1-1, with no clear D. Germline V gene sequence: CDR1 MNHEY, CDR2 SVGAGI. With 2 bases removed from V and 7 bases from J, the gap between germline ends came to 17 bases. CDR3 length equals 15 residues. CDR3 loop: CASSYQRFRLGEAFF. CDR3 DNA: TGTGCCAGCAGTTACCAGAGATTTAGACTGGGTGAAGCTTTCTTT.

The rearrangement uses TRBV27 and TRBJ2-6, with 7 positions matching TRBD1. V shed 6 bases, J shed 0 bases, and the junction held 8 bases outside the gene matches. This CDR3 spans 17 amino acids. Germline V gene sequence: CDR1 MNHEY, CDR2 SMNVEV (reference sequence). CDR3 protein: CASRWTGDLSGANVLTF. Here the CDR3 DNA reads TGTGCCAGCAGATGGACAGGAGACCTCTCTGGGGCCAACGTCCTGACTTTC.

The sample holds a few counts of this clone. This chain uses TRBV11-2 with TRBJ1-2; D perhaps matches TRBD1 (5 bases). Germline V gene sequence: CDR1 SGHAT, CDR2 FQNNGV. V lost 3 bases to trimming and J lost 4 bases, with 9 bases between them. CDR3 size: 13 residues. The CDR3 nucleotides are TGTGCCAGCAGCTTGGAGACAGCCTATGGCTACACCTTC. Protein: CASSLETAYGYTF.

The gene calls are TRBV28 and TRBJ1-1; D might be TRBD1 (5 bases). With 8 bases removed from V and 0 bases from J, the gap between germline ends came to 16 bases. CDR3 length: 15 amino acids. The germline CDR1 and CDR2 sequences are MDHEN and SYDVKM. In nucleotides, the CDR3 is TGTGCCAGCCGGGGGGAACTACTTCTGAACACTGAAGCTTTCTTT. This translates into CASRGELLLNTEAFF.

The CDR3 reads CASEYLGLANNEQFF. For the CDR3, the DNA is TGTGCCAGCGAATACTTGGGACTAGCCAACAATGAGCAGTTCTTC. V and J are TRBV2 and TRBJ2-1, with 9 bases matching TRBD2. The CDR3 sequence is 15 residues long. In germline, CDR1 is SNHLY, CDR2 FYNNEI. Trimming at V came to 8 bases and at J to 5 bases, leaving 10 bases not matched to a gene.

The chain couples TRBV29-1 to TRBJ2-5; 11 bases are shared with TRBD2. Germline V lookup: CDR1 SQVTM, CDR2 ANQGSEA. V shed 8 bases and J 4 bases; nucleotides not matched to a gene: 3. This CDR3 spans 12 amino acids. The CDR3 protein is CSPGLAGETQYF. The DNA for the CDR3 is TGCAGCCCCGGACTAGCGGGAGAGACCCAGTACTTC.

The chain uses TRBV7-2 and TRBJ2-6, with 8 bases that match TRBD1. V lost 3 bases, J lost 4 bases, and 2 bases stayed unmatched. Germline CDR1 is SGHTA and CDR2 is FQGNSA. This CDR3 region has 15 residues. CDR3 amino acids: CASSLTGVGANVLTF. CDR3 nucleotides: TGTGCCAGCAGCTTGACAGGGGTCGGGGCCAACGTCCTGACTTTC.

This chain uses TRBV2 with TRBJ1-4; D possibly corresponds to TRBD1 (5 bases). The CDR3 has 14 amino acids. The germline CDR1 and CDR2 sequences are SNHLY and FYNNEI. The V end was cut by 8 bases, the J end by 8 bases, with 18 bases between. CDR3 in DNA: TGTGCCAGCGGGCGGGGGGGAAGCGTGGAAAAACTGTTTTTT. Translating gives CASGRGGSVEKLFF. The full variable domain, with the rest looked up from reference TRBV2 and TRBJ1-4, is EPEVTQTPSHQVTQMGQEVILRCVPISNHLYFYWYRQILGQKVEFLVSFYNNEISEKSEIFDDQFSVERPDGSNFTLKIRSTKLEDSAMYFCASGRGGSVEKLFFGSGTQLSVL.

The chain has TRBV29-1 and TRBJ2-7; 9 positions agree with TRBD1. CDR3 length: 14 amino acids. The V and J ends lost 7 bases and 2 bases, in that order; junction bases with no gene match: 9. CDR1 is SQVTM and CDR2 is ANQGSEA in the germline V gene. The CDR3 is CSGAEGQGPYEQYF. The CDR3 region has the DNA TGCAGCGGAGCCGAGGGACAGGGACCCTACGAGCAGTACTTC.